The clone carrying this T cell receptor beta chain was seen a handful of times. Its specificity is unknown. MiXCR, run by TCRdb on the RT-PCR reads, gives a single entry per CDR3 protein. The table includes about 480,000 distinct CDR3 sequences, around 9.9% detected once. This specimen comes from a study of response to subunit inactivated influenza vaccine. Broader study findings: Authors suggested few new T cells are recruited by each seasonal influenza vaccination.

The starting material was PBMCs from blood, obtained 40 to 50 days after vaccination. The receptor was derived from a man aged 45-65 years who received an inactivated influenza vaccine.

In DNA form, the CDR3 reads TGTGCCAGCAAGGGGACAGGGTTAAACGAGCAGTACTTC. Its protein is CASKGTGLNEQYF. V is TRBV28 and J is TRBJ2-7; 9 nucleotides agree with TRBD1. The CDR3 contains 13 residues. With 7 bases clipped from V and 5 bases from J, the junction kept 6 bases outside the gene matches. CDR1 is MDHEN and CDR2 is SYDVKM in the germline V gene.